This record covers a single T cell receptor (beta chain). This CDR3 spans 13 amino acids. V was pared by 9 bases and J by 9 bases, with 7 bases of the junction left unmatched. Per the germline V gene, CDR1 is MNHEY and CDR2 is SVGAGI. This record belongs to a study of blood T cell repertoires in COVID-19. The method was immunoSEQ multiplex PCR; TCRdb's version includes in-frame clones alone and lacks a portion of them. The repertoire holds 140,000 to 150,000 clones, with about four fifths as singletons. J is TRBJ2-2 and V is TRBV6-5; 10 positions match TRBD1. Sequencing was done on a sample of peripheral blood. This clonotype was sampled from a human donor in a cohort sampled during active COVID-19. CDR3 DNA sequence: TGTGCCAGTAAATCGACAGGGGGCAGGGAGCTGTTTTTT. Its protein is CASKSTGGRELFF.